This paragraph covers one TCR beta chain sequence. The target antigen is unknown. This record belongs to a study of shared clonotypes between healthy human individuals. Donors were healthy HIV-negative adults without recently reported acute infections or vaccinations. The donors were all Caucasian adults (living in Nashville, Tennessee). Study-wide results and caveats: The genetic and exposure-history diversity represented was limited by few donors. Naive subsets generally had larger estimated richness than memory subsets.

Germline lookup yields CDR1 SSHAT and CDR2 FNYEAQ (reference sequence). V gave up 2 bases and J gave up 1 base, with 11 bases separating them. CDR3 length: 15 residues. The data were produced by immunoSEQ multiplex PCR, yet TCRdb's version contains in-frame clones alone and is incomplete. The sample carries 1.6 million or so clones, approximately 98.5% recorded once. What was sequenced was naive CD4+ T cells sorted from blood. Subset given: CD45RA+ positively selected. The TCR was taken from a young man in good health. This chain links TRBV7-7 with TRBJ2-5; the D call may be TRBD1 or TRBD2 (5 bases each). As DNA, the CDR3 is TGTGCCAGCAGCTTATATGAGGGGTCCCAAGAGACCCAGTACTTC. This codes for CASSLYEGSQETQYF.